A selection of T cell receptor beta chains follows, all from one sample in a study of cytomegalovirus exposure and HLA in healthy donors. Produced via immunoSEQ multiplex PCR; TCRdb's table is partial and in-frame only. The table lists fewer than 250,000 clones, around 83% of them singletons. The sample taken for sequencing was PBMCs. These receptors all stem from a woman aged 50 to 60 in good health and CMV-seropositive. CDR3s include the opening cysteine and the closing phenylalanine or tryptophan. Each record gives: CDR3 DNA, CDR3 protein, CDR3 length, clone size, D gene, J gene, V gene. D genes are given only for firm matches. Rows give clone size only sometimes, using once, few, many, or a class for an expanded clone.

CDR3nt: TGTGCCAGCAGCCGACAGGGTCCCGCCTACGAGCAGTACTTC
CDR3aa: CASSRQGPAYEQYF
len: 14
abundance: NA
d_gene: TRBD1
j_gene: TRBJ2-7
v_gene: TRBV11-2

CDR3nt: TGTGCCAGCAGTGAATCCGCCAGGGGCCTCCTGGATACTGAAGCTTTCTTT
CDR3aa: CASSESARGLLDTEAFF
len: 17
abundance: NA
d_gene: NA
j_gene: TRBJ1-1
v_gene: TRBV25-1

CDR3nt: TGCAGTGCTTCAGGGAATGAAAAACTGTTTTTT
CDR3aa: CSASGNEKLFF
len: 11
abundance: NA
d_gene: NA
j_gene: TRBJ1-4
v_gene: TRBV20-1

CDR3nt: TGTGCCAGCAGTCTTAGCGGGGTTAGCTACGAGCAGTACTTC
CDR3aa: CASSLSGVSYEQYF
len: 14
abundance: NA
d_gene: TRBD2
j_gene: TRBJ2-7
v_gene: TRBV27

CDR3nt: TGTGCCAGCAGTTACTCAGGGGTACTTAATGAAAAACTGTTTTTT
CDR3aa: CASSYSGVLNEKLFF
len: 15
abundance: NA
d_gene: NA
j_gene: TRBJ1-4
v_gene: TRBV6-5

CDR3nt: TGTGCCAGCAGTGAATTTTCAGGGAACACTGAAGCTTTCTTT
CDR3aa: CASSEFSGNTEAFF
len: 14
abundance: NA
d_gene: NA
j_gene: TRBJ1-1
v_gene: TRBV25-1

CDR3nt: TGTGCCAGCAGTCAAACAGGGGACACTGAAGCTTTCTTT
CDR3aa: CASSQTGDTEAFF
len: 13
abundance: NA
d_gene: TRBD1
j_gene: TRBJ1-1
v_gene: TRBV6-6

CDR3nt: TGTGCCTGGAGTGTACGCGGGGACGAGCAGTACTTC
CDR3aa: CAWSVRGDEQYF
len: 12
abundance: NA
d_gene: NA
j_gene: TRBJ2-7
v_gene: TRBV30

CDR3nt: TGTGCCAGCAGCGTAGGGAGGATGGCAGATACGCAGTATTTT
CDR3aa: CASSVGRMADTQYF
len: 14
abundance: NA
d_gene: NA
j_gene: TRBJ2-3
v_gene: TRBV9

CDR3nt: TGCGCCAGCAGCTTGGTGACAGGTTCTGGAAACACCATATATTTT
CDR3aa: CASSLVTGSGNTIYF
len: 15
abundance: NA
d_gene: NA
j_gene: TRBJ1-3
v_gene: TRBV5-1

CDR3nt: TGCAGCGTTGAAGATCCGACAGTAGGCGAGCAGTACTTC
CDR3aa: CSVEDPTVGEQYF
len: 13
abundance: once
d_gene: NA
j_gene: TRBJ2-7
v_gene: TRBV29-1

CDR3nt: TGCGCCAGCAGCCCGGGACAGGGGGAGGGTTCACCCCTCCACTTT
CDR3aa: CASSPGQGEGSPLHF
len: 15
abundance: NA
d_gene: TRBD1
j_gene: TRBJ1-6
v_gene: TRBV5-1

CDR3nt: TGTGCCAGCACCAGGACAGGGTCTGGAAACACCATATATTTT
CDR3aa: CASTRTGSGNTIYF
len: 14
abundance: NA
d_gene: TRBD1
j_gene: TRBJ1-3
v_gene: TRBV11-2

CDR3nt: TGCGCCAGCAGTCTGCAGGGTGGGCCCTACGAGCAGTACTTC
CDR3aa: CASSLQGGPYEQYF
len: 14
abundance: NA
d_gene: NA
j_gene: TRBJ2-7
v_gene: TRBV5-1

CDR3nt: TGTGCCAGCAGCTTAGTCTCCGTGAACACTGAAGCTTTCTTT
CDR3aa: CASSLVSVNTEAFF
len: 14
abundance: once
d_gene: NA
j_gene: TRBJ1-1
v_gene: TRBV7-2

CDR3nt: TGCGCCAGCAGCTTGGAGTCGGGGGCCTACAATGAGCAGTTCTTC
CDR3aa: CASSLESGAYNEQFF
len: 15
abundance: once
d_gene: NA
j_gene: TRBJ2-1
v_gene: TRBV5-1

CDR3nt: TGCAGCGGGGGCAGGGAACCTCAAGAGACCCAGTACTTC
CDR3aa: CSGGREPQETQYF
len: 13
abundance: once
d_gene: NA
j_gene: TRBJ2-5
v_gene: TRBV29-1

CDR3nt: TGCGCCAGCAGCCCCGGACCCGGGGATGAGCAGTTCTTC
CDR3aa: CASSPGPGDEQFF
len: 13
abundance: NA
d_gene: NA
j_gene: TRBJ2-1
v_gene: TRBV5-1

CDR3nt: TGTGCCAGCAGCCCGGGGGGCAAAAACATTCAGTACTTC
CDR3aa: CASSPGGKNIQYF
len: 13
abundance: NA
d_gene: TRBD2
j_gene: TRBJ2-4
v_gene: TRBV7-2

CDR3nt: TGCAGCGTTCTTCTAGCGGGTCTGCCCTACGAGCAGTACTTC
CDR3aa: CSVLLAGLPYEQYF
len: 14
abundance: few
d_gene: TRBD2
j_gene: TRBJ2-7
v_gene: TRBV29-1

CDR3nt: TGTGCCAGCAGCCAACAGGGGGCTCGGTACGAGCAGTACTTC
CDR3aa: CASSQQGARYEQYF
len: 14
abundance: NA
d_gene: TRBD1
j_gene: TRBJ2-7
v_gene: TRBV11-2

CDR3nt: TGTGCCAGCAGCGGGGACAGGGATGGGGAGACCCAGTACTTC
CDR3aa: CASSGDRDGETQYF
len: 14
abundance: NA
d_gene: TRBD1
j_gene: TRBJ2-5
v_gene: TRBV11-2

CDR3nt: TGTGCCAGCAGTTGGGGGGTATCCTATAATTCACCCCTCCACTTT
CDR3aa: CASSWGVSYNSPLHF
len: 15
abundance: NA
d_gene: NA
j_gene: TRBJ1-6
v_gene: TRBV6-6

CDR3nt: TGTGCCAGCAGCGCCCTTAGTCGGTCCGACGGGGGCTACACCTTC
CDR3aa: CASSALSRSDGGYTF
len: 15
abundance: once
d_gene: NA
j_gene: TRBJ1-2
v_gene: TRBV5-8

CDR3nt: TGTGCCAGCAGTTTGGGGGACAGGTCCGTTTTGTATGGCTACACCTTC
CDR3aa: CASSLGDRSVLYGYTF
len: 16
abundance: NA
d_gene: TRBD1
j_gene: TRBJ1-2
v_gene: TRBV28

CDR3nt: TGCGCCAGCAGCCAAGATATAGCGGCCGGGGATACGCAGTATTTT
CDR3aa: CASSQDIAAGDTQYF
len: 15
abundance: NA
d_gene: NA
j_gene: TRBJ2-3
v_gene: TRBV4-3

CDR3nt: TGCGCCAGCAGCCAAGACTCGGGGGGCACTGAAGCTTTCTTT
CDR3aa: CASSQDSGGTEAFF
len: 14
abundance: NA
d_gene: NA
j_gene: TRBJ1-1
v_gene: TRBV4-3

CDR3nt: TGTGCCAGCAGCCAAGATTTCCTAGCGGGGGGGCGGTACGAGCAGTACTTC
CDR3aa: CASSQDFLAGGRYEQYF
len: 17
abundance: NA
d_gene: TRBD2
j_gene: TRBJ2-7
v_gene: TRBV14

CDR3nt: TGCGCCAGCAGCTTGGTGGCTAGCGGGGGGGCAGGGGGTGAGCAGTTCTTC
CDR3aa: CASSLVASGGAGGEQFF
len: 17
abundance: NA
d_gene: TRBD2
j_gene: TRBJ2-1
v_gene: TRBV5-1

CDR3nt: TGTGCCAGCTCCCAGGGACAGAGAGGTGAAAAACTGTTTTTT
CDR3aa: CASSQGQRGEKLFF
len: 14
abundance: NA
d_gene: TRBD1
j_gene: TRBJ1-4
v_gene: TRBV18